A selection of T cell receptor beta chains follows, all from one sample in a study of T cell responses to AZD1222 COVID-19 vaccine. Clones were sequenced by immunoSEQ multiplex PCR, and TCRdb holds only the in-frame ones, with some missing. The table lists 130,000 or so clones, roughly nine tenths of them singletons. This specimen consisted of peripheral blood, obtained on day 0 of AZD1222 vaccination. The receptors were gathered from an adult in good health. CDR3s include the opening cysteine and the closing phenylalanine or tryptophan. The D gene is left open where the match is weak. Not every row has a clone size; where given, it reads once, few, many or a size class.

V: TRBV21-1
J: TRBJ2-7
D: .
size: .
DNA: TGTGCCAGGACTGACAGACCCTCCTACGAGCAGTACTTC
CDR3: CARTDRPSYEQYF

V: TRBV9
J: TRBJ1-1
D: .
size: .
DNA: TGTGCCAGCAGCCCCTACGGATCGAACACTGAAGCTTTCTTT
CDR3: CASSPYGSNTEAFF

V: TRBV5-1
J: TRBJ2-7
D: TRBD2
size: .
DNA: TGCGCCAGCAGCTTGCTCCCGACTAGCGGGGGCGACGAGCAGTACTTC
CDR3: CASSLLPTSGGDEQYF

V: TRBV5-6
J: TRBJ1-1
D: TRBD1
size: .
DNA: TGTGCCAGCAGCAGGACAGGGAGGTACACTGAAGCTTTCTTT
CDR3: CASSRTGRYTEAFF

V: TRBV5-1
J: TRBJ2-7
D: TRBD1
size: .
DNA: TGCGCCAGCAGTCGGACAGGGGCAACCTACGAGCAGTACTTC
CDR3: CASSRTGATYEQYF

V: TRBV18
J: TRBJ2-7
D: TRBD1
size: .
DNA: TGTGCCAGCTCACCAAACAGGGGAACCTACGAGCAGTACTTC
CDR3: CASSPNRGTYEQYF

V: TRBV9
J: TRBJ1-3
D: .
size: .
DNA: TGTGCCAGCAGCGTAGCTACAGGACTCAACTTGGGAAACACCATATATTTT
CDR3: CASSVATGLNLGNTIYF

V: TRBV3-1/TRBV3-2
J: TRBJ1-5
D: .
size: few
DNA: TGTGCCAGCAGCCACACGCATAAGGGGAGCAATCAGCCCCAGCATTTT
CDR3: CASSHTHKGSNQPQHF

V: TRBV5-4
J: TRBJ2-3
D: .
size: .
DNA: TGTGCCAGCAGCTTAAGCCGGGGCGGATACCCCGTTACGCAGTATTTT
CDR3: CASSLSRGGYPVTQYF

V: TRBV5-4
J: TRBJ1-1
D: TRBD1
size: .
DNA: TGTGCCAGCAGCTTGGTTGGGACAGGGGGGAACACTGAAGCTTTCTTT
CDR3: CASSLVGTGGNTEAFF

V: TRBV19
J: TRBJ1-6
D: TRBD1
size: once
DNA: TGTGCCACTGCGAGACAGGGGCTTTATAATTCACCCCTCCACTTT
CDR3: CATARQGLYNSPLHF

V: TRBV27
J: TRBJ1-5
D: .
size: .
DNA: TGTGCCAGCAGTTTAAGTAGGGACAACAATCAGCCCCAGCATTTT
CDR3: CASSLSRDNNQPQHF

V: TRBV6-2/TRBV6-3
J: TRBJ2-7
D: .
size: .
DNA: TGTGCCAGCAGTCCGACCGCCGAGCGATACGAGCAGTACTTC
CDR3: CASSPTAERYEQYF

V: TRBV19
J: TRBJ1-5
D: .
size: .
DNA: TGTGCCAGTATAGAAGACTACGGTTACAATCAGCCCCAGCATTTT
CDR3: CASIEDYGYNQPQHF

V: TRBV28
J: TRBJ1-1
D: TRBD1
size: .
DNA: TGTGCCAGCAGTTTATTTTCCCTCGGGACAGGGAACACTGAAGCTTTCTTT
CDR3: CASSLFSLGTGNTEAFF

V: TRBV30
J: TRBJ2-5
D: .
size: once
DNA: TGTGCCTGGAGTATCCTACCCCAAGAGACCCAGTACTTC
CDR3: CAWSILPQETQYF

V: TRBV11-2
J: TRBJ2-5
D: .
size: .
DNA: TGTGCCAGCAGCTTAGATTATCGCTATAGGGGGGGCCGGGAGACCCAGTACTTC
CDR3: CASSLDYRYRGGRETQYF

V: TRBV4-3
J: TRBJ2-1
D: .
size: .
DNA: TGCGCCAGCAGCCAAGATAACCTCAATTACAATGAGCAGTTCTTC
CDR3: CASSQDNLNYNEQFF

V: TRBV29-1
J: TRBJ1-2
D: .
size: .
DNA: TGCAGCGTGGGGGAGGAAGGCTACACCTTC
CDR3: CSVGEEGYTF

V: TRBV9
J: TRBJ1-5
D: .
size: .
DNA: TGTGCCAGCAGCGAGGGCTTAAGCAATCAGCCCCAGCATTTT
CDR3: CASSEGLSNQPQHF

V: TRBV7-6
J: TRBJ2-2
D: .
size: .
DNA: TGTGCCAGCAGCTCAAACCCCGGGCGGGGGACAACCCTGTCAAACACCGGGGAGCTGTTTTTT
CDR3: CASSSNPGRGTTLSNTGELFF

V: TRBV5-1
J: TRBJ2-7
D: TRBD1
size: .
DNA: TGCGCCAGCAGCTTTGCGGGGCAGGGGGCTGGAGAGCAGTACTTC
CDR3: CASSFAGQGAGEQYF

V: TRBV7-8
J: TRBJ2-7
D: .
size: few
DNA: TGTGCCAGCAGCCGAGAAAGGGGGGCGAGCGAGCAGTACTTC
CDR3: CASSRERGASEQYF

V: TRBV29-1
J: TRBJ1-1
D: .
size: .
DNA: TGCAGCGTTGGAAGACAGCTAGAAGCTTTCTTT
CDR3: CSVGRQLEAFF

V: TRBV11-1
J: TRBJ1-5
D: .
size: .
DNA: TGTGCCAGCTTAAAAGGACGCCGGGGCAATCAGCCCCAGCATTTT
CDR3: CASLKGRRGNQPQHF

V: TRBV6-4
J: TRBJ1-6
D: .
size: .
DNA: TGTGCCAGCAGTGACTCGAAGAACAGGGCCCATAATTCACCCCTCCACTTT
CDR3: CASSDSKNRAHNSPLHF

V: TRBV12-3/TRBV12-4
J: TRBJ2-7
D: .
size: .
DNA: TGTGCCAGCACTCCGGGATACGAGCAGTACTTC
CDR3: CASTPGYEQYF

V: TRBV6-5
J: TRBJ1-5
D: TRBD1
size: .
DNA: TGTGCCAGCAGCTATGACAGGGGCAATCAGCCCCAGCATTTT
CDR3: CASSYDRGNQPQHF

V: TRBV14
J: TRBJ2-3
D: .
size: .
DNA: TGTGCCAGCAGCCAAGATCTGCCTCCCCGGGGCGCAGATACGCAGTATTTT
CDR3: CASSQDLPPRGADTQYF

V: TRBV5-6
J: TRBJ2-7
D: .
size: .
DNA: TGTGCCAGCAGCCCGGGGAGATACTACGAGCAGTACTTC
CDR3: CASSPGRYYEQYF

V: TRBV24-1
J: TRBJ2-2
D: .
size: few
DNA: TGTGCCACCAGTGAATCTCACCGGGACTCCGGGGAGCTGTTTTTT
CDR3: CATSESHRDSGELFF

V: TRBV7-6
J: TRBJ2-1
D: TRBD2
size: once
DNA: TGTGCCAGCAGCTTAAGGCCTAGCGGAGCTAATGAGCAGTTCTTC
CDR3: CASSLRPSGANEQFF

V: TRBV27
J: TRBJ1-5
D: .
size: .
DNA: TGTGCCAGCAGCAAGGGGGGCTGGGGTTCTGGCAATCAGCCCCAGCATTTT
CDR3: CASSKGGWGSGNQPQHF

V: TRBV7-9
J: TRBJ1-5
D: .
size: .
DNA: TGTGCCAGCAGCTTAGAGGCCTCGGGGCGTAGCAATCAGCCCCAGCATTTT
CDR3: CASSLEASGRSNQPQHF

V: TRBV7-3
J: TRBJ2-3
D: TRBD2
size: .
DNA: TGTGCCAGCAGCTTAAGAAGCGGGGGGTTTCGCACAGATACGCAGTATTTT
CDR3: CASSLRSGGFRTDTQYF

V: TRBV18
J: TRBJ1-3
D: TRBD1
size: .
DNA: TGTGCCAGCTCACCACTACCGGACAGGGTAGGAGGAAACACCATATATTTT
CDR3: CASSPLPDRVGGNTIYF

V: TRBV12-3/TRBV12-4
J: TRBJ1-1
D: .
size: few
DNA: TGTGCCAGCAGTTTACACAGTGAAGCTTTCTTT
CDR3: CASSLHSEAFF

V: TRBV6-5
J: TRBJ1-1
D: .
size: .
DNA: TGTGCCAGCACCCAGGCTTTGAACACTGAAGCTTTCTTT
CDR3: CASTQALNTEAFF

V: TRBV4-1
J: TRBJ1-5
D: .
size: .
DNA: TGCGCCAGCAGCCGAGCCGGCGGTGGTCAGCCCCAGCATTTT
CDR3: CASSRAGGGQPQHF

V: TRBV28
J: TRBJ2-3
D: TRBD2
size: .
DNA: TGTGCCAGCAGTTTTAGCGGGAACACAGATACGCAGTATTTT
CDR3: CASSFSGNTDTQYF

V: TRBV7-9
J: TRBJ1-1
D: .
size: few
DNA: TGTGCCAGCAGCATGGGTAGGCCCCATGGGGACACTGAAGCTTTCTTT
CDR3: CASSMGRPHGDTEAFF

V: TRBV7-3
J: TRBJ2-3
D: .
size: .
DNA: TGTGCCAGCAGCCTAAGGCGCGGGGATACGCAGTATTTT
CDR3: CASSLRRGDTQYF

V: TRBV5-6
J: TRBJ1-5
D: TRBD1
size: .
DNA: TGTGCCAGCAGCTTGGCACCGGGACAGGACTGGGGCAATCAGCCCCAGCATTTT
CDR3: CASSLAPGQDWGNQPQHF

V: TRBV11-2
J: TRBJ2-3
D: .
size: .
DNA: TGTGCCAGCAGCTTGGACCGGGGCCTAGATACGCAGTATTTT
CDR3: CASSLDRGLDTQYF

V: TRBV4-1
J: TRBJ2-1
D: .
size: .
DNA: TGCGCCAGCAGCCAACGTACGGAAAATGCGCAGTTCTTC
CDR3: CASSQRTENAQFF

V: TRBV11-2
J: TRBJ1-5
D: .
size: .
DNA: TGTGCCAGCAGCTTAGATCGGGTTAGGGGCAGGGGCTATAGCAATCAGCCCCAGCATTTT
CDR3: CASSLDRVRGRGYSNQPQHF

V: TRBV4-2
J: TRBJ2-1
D: .
size: .
DNA: TGTGCCAGCAGCCGAGAGAGTTACAATGAGCAGTTCTTC
CDR3: CASSRESYNEQFF

V: TRBV30
J: TRBJ1-2
D: TRBD1
size: .
DNA: TGTGCCTGGAGTGTGGACAGGGCAGCCTATGGCTACACCTTC
CDR3: CAWSVDRAAYGYTF